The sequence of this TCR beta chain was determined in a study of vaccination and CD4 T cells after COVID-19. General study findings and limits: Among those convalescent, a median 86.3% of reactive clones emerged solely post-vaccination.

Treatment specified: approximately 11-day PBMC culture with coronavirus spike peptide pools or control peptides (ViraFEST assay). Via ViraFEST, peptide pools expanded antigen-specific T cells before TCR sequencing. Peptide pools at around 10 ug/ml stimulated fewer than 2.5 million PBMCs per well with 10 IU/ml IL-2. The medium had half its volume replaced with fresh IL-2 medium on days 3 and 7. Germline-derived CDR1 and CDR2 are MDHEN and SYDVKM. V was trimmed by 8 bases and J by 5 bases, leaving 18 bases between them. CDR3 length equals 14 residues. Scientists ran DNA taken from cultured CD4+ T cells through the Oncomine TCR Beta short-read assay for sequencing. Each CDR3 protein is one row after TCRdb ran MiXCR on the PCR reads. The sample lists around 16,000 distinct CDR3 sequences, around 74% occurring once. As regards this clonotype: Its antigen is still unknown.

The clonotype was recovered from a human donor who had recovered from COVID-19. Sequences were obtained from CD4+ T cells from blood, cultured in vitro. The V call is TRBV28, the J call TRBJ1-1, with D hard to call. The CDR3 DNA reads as TGTGCCAGCCTGGGAGGGTCGCTGGGGACTGAAGCTTTCTTT. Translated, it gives CASLGGSLGTEAFF.